This T cell receptor (beta chain) was found in a study of cytomegalovirus exposure and HLA in healthy donors. Comment on this clone: Its specificity is unknown.

V shed 6 bases, J shed 7 bases, and the junction held 9 bases outside the gene matches. CDR3 size: 14 residues. Per the germline V gene, CDR1 is SNHLY and CDR2 is FYNNEI. Study observations and caveats: Solely CMV serostatus was available to characterize immune exposure. Later analysis associated a missense DCLRE1C variant with TCR beta V- and J-gene trimming.

In the PCR, 60 Vbeta and 13 Jbeta primers were used. Generated by immunoSEQ multiplex PCR, the TCRdb table keeps only in-frame clones and is missing some. The table includes under 40,000 clones, around 69% detected once. This sequence originates from a woman in her 30s in good health and CMV-seropositive. The sequencing sample was made of PBMCs. V and J are TRBV2 and TRBJ1-5, with 7 bases lining up with TRBD1. CDR3 sequence: CASRGTVSHQPQHF. CDR3 sequence (DNA): TGTGCCAGCAGAGGGACAGTTAGTCACCAGCCCCAGCATTTT.